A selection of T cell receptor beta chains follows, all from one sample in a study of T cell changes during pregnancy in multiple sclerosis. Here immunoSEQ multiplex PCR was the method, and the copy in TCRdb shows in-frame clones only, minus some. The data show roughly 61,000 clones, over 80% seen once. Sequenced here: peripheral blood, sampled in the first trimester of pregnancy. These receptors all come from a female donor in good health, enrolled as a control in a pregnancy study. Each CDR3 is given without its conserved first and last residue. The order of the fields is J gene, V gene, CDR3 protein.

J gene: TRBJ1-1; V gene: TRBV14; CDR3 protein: ASSRDIGSEAF
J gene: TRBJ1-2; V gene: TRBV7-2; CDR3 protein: ASSPTGRAGYGYT
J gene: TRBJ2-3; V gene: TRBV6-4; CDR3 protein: ASSDANSYTDTQY
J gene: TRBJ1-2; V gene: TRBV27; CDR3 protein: ASSPGHKNGYT
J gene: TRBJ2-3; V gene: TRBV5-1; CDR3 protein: ASIGAADTQY
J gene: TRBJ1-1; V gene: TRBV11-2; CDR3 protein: ASSLYQGYGTEAF
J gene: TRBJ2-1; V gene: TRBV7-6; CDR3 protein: ASSLRPRTYNEQF
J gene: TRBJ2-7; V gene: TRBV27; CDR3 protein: ASSFPGTGTSEQY
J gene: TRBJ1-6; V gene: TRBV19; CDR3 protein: ASGDRGFSPLH
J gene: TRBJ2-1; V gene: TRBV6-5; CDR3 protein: ASRLSGRAYNEQF
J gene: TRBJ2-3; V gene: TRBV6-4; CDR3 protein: ASSETGGTDTQY
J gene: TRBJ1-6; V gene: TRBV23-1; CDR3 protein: ASSQFRGTDPDSPLH
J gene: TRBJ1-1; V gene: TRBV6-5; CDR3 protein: ATSRPVNTEAF
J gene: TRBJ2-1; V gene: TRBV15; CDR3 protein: ATRDFPREGYNEQF
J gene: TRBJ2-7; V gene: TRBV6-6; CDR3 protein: ASSYPPPSSYEQY
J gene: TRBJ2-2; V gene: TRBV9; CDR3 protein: ASSPDWGPNTGELF
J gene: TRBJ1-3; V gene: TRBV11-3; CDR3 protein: ASSLGAGNTIY
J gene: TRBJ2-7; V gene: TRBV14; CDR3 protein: ASSQDRGRPQY
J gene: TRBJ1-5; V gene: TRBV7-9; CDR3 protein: ASSLVGGTSNQPQH
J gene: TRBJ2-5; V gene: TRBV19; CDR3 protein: ASSITSGGQETQY
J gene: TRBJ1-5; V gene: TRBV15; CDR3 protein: ATSRDRTGGVGSNQPQH
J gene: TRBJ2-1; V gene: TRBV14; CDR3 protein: ASSQAGPSYNEQF
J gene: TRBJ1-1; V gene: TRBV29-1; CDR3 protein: SVDFGTITEAF
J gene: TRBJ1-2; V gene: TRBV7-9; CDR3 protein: ASSTKQGSYGYT
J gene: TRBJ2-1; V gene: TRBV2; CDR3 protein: ASKGRGWMDEQF
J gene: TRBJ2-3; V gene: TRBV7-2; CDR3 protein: ASSLGLAGGTDTQY
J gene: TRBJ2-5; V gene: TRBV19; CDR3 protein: ASSRGSGETQY
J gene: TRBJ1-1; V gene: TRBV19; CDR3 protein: ASSTTRGTEAF
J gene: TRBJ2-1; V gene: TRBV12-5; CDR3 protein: ASGPQGSHNEQF
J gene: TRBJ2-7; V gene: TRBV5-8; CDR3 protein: ASSLAGRGSYEQY
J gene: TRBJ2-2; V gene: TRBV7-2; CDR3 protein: ASSLSPSPHTGELF
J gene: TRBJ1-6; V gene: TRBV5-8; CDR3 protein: ASSSVGGASPLH
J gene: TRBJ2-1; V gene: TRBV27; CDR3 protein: ASSFGDRAYNEQF